These T cell receptor beta chains were read from a single sample in a study of blood T cell repertoires in COVID-19. Sequencing used immunoSEQ multiplex PCR; TCRdb keeps in-frame clones, though not all of them. The profile covers approximately 480,000 clones, with about 90% appearing a single time and roughly 0.72% taken by the ten largest. Sequencing input: PBMCs or T cells enriched from blood (not recorded which). Receptors originate from a woman between 18 and 29 years old who had recovered from COVID-19. CDR3s include the opening cysteine and the closing phenylalanine or tryptophan. D genes are given only for firm matches. A row's size may be missing; if present it is once, few, many or a size class.

j_call v_call clone_size d_call cdr3_aa cdr3_nt
TRBJ1-4 TRBV5-1 NA NA CASSRTGPVGEKLFF TGCGCCAGCAGCAGAACAGGGCCGGTGGGTGAAAAACTGTTTTTT
TRBJ1-6 TRBV7-9 NA TRBD1 CASSLTGAGENSPLHF TGTGCCAGCAGCTTAACAGGGGCAGGGGAGAATTCACCCCTCCACTTT
TRBJ2-3 TRBV7-9 NA TRBD2 CASSSPERGPPGDTQYF TGTGCCAGCAGCTCTCCCGAGCGGGGCCCCCCGGGGGATACGCAGTATTTT
TRBJ2-1 TRBV30 NA TRBD2 CAWSPGGANEQFF TGTGCCTGGAGTCCCGGGGGGGCCAATGAGCAGTTCTTC
TRBJ1-3 TRBV5-5 few NA CASSSDLIGNTIYF TGTGCCAGCAGCTCCGACTTAATTGGAAACACCATATATTTT
TRBJ2-3 TRBV12-3/TRBV12-4 NA NA CASRKGGTDTQYF TGTGCCAGCCGAAAGGGGGGCACAGATACGCAGTATTTT
TRBJ2-1 TRBV6-4 NA NA CASSDGTGALYNEQFF TGTGCCAGCAGTGACGGTACAGGAGCTCTCTACAATGAGCAGTTCTTC
TRBJ2-5 TRBV2 NA TRBD2 CASNPLLAGGLETQYF TGTGCCAGCAATCCGTTACTAGCGGGGGGCCTAGAGACCCAGTACTTC
TRBJ2-3 TRBV19 NA NA CASSRQGSTDTQYF TGTGCCAGTAGTCGCCAGGGGAGCACAGATACGCAGTATTTT
TRBJ1-6 TRBV7-5 NA NA CARSRDYDREVPYNSPLHF TGTGCCAGAAGCCGGGATTACGACAGGGAGGTTCCCTATAATTCACCCCTCCACTTT
TRBJ2-2 TRBV18 NA NA CASSPWTANTGELFF TGTGCCAGCTCACCATGGACAGCGAACACCGGGGAGCTGTTTTTT
TRBJ1-1 TRBV5-1 few TRBD1 CASSWEGQGTEAFF TGCGCCAGCAGCTGGGAAGGACAGGGGACTGAAGCTTTCTTT
TRBJ2-3 TRBV27 NA NA CATREAITDTQYF TGTGCCACCCGAGAGGCCATCACAGATACGCAGTATTTT
TRBJ1-4 TRBV6-5 NA TRBD1 CASRGRGQRDEKLFF TGTGCCAGCAGGGGCCGGGGACAGAGGGATGAAAAACTGTTTTTT
TRBJ1-6 TRBV2 few NA CADGPPDSNSPLHF TGTGCCGACGGACCCCCCGACAGTAATTCACCCCTCCACTTT
TRBJ1-6 TRBV19 NA NA CASSITADSYNSPLHF TGTGCCAGTAGTATAACGGCCGACAGTTATAATTCACCCCTCCACTTT
TRBJ1-1 TRBV7-8 NA TRBD1 CASSHLPGQGSNTEAFF TGTGCCAGCAGCCACCTCCCGGGACAGGGGTCCAACACTGAAGCTTTCTTT
TRBJ1-3 TRBV4-1 NA TRBD1 CASSHRGWSGNTIYF TGCGCCAGCAGTCACAGGGGTTGGTCTGGAAACACCATATATTTT
TRBJ1-6 TRBV7-2 NA NA CASSLLLQPNSPLHF TGTGCCAGCAGCTTATTGTTACAGCCCAATTCACCCCTCCACTTT
TRBJ1-1 TRBV5-1 NA TRBD1 CASSSGTDKNTEAFF TGCGCCAGCAGCTCAGGGACAGACAAGAACACTGAAGCTTTCTTT
TRBJ2-7 TRBV2 many TRBD2 CAGHWTSEGEQYF TGTGCCGGACATTGGACTAGCGAGGGCGAGCAGTACTTC
TRBJ2-7 TRBV7-2 NA TRBD1 CASSLIPDRVYEQYF TGTGCCAGCAGCTTAATCCCGGACAGGGTCTACGAGCAGTACTTC
TRBJ2-1 TRBV5-8 NA NA CASSFEGLSYNEQFF TGTGCCAGCAGCTTTGAGGGCCTCTCATACAATGAGCAGTTCTTC
TRBJ1-1 TRBV6-6 NA TRBD1 CASSRTRTGGLLNTEAFF TGTGCCAGCAGTCGGACCCGGACAGGGGGCCTATTGAACACTGAAGCTTTCTTT
TRBJ1-1 TRBV21-1 NA NA CASSKARRQGPQSRVTEAFF TGTGCCAGCAGCAAAGCGCGTAGGCAGGGGCCCCAATCTAGGGTTACTGAAGCTTTCTTT